The T cell receptor beta chain under discussion was sequenced for a study of cytomegalovirus exposure and HLA in healthy donors. The V segment lost 4 bases and the J segment 5 bases; nucleotides outside the gene matches: 12. This CDR3 has 16 amino acids. From germline, CDR1 is SGHDT and CDR2 YYEEEE. The PCR made use of 60 Vbeta and 13 Jbeta primers. Clones were read by immunoSEQ multiplex PCR, and TCRdb kept only the in-frame ones, dropping some. Of about 160,000 clones in the sample, around 80% were seen once. Whole-study results and caveats: Compared with the roughly 670-donor mean, an Asian-associated ancestry cluster reportedly had fewer N-insertions, according to a later analysis. Later, an analysis showed that TCR beta chains associated with HLA were more clonally expanded than others that were equally common. CMV serostatus was the only immune exposure information that was available.

Remarks on this clone: Its target is not known.

Sequencing was done on a sample of PBMCs. The rearrangement links TRBV5-6 to TRBJ2-5; 9 bases line up with TRBD1. The sequence was collected from a male donor in good health and CMV-seropositive. This chain's CDR3 is CASSPGTGGLAETQYF. CDR3 DNA: TGTGCCAGCAGCCCAGGAACAGGGGGCCTAGCGGAGACCCAGTACTTC.